This TCR beta chain was found in a study of cytomegalovirus exposure and HLA in healthy donors. Vbeta (60) and Jbeta (13) primers were used in the PCR. Sequencing was performed with immunoSEQ multiplex PCR; in TCRdb, only in-frame clones are kept and a portion is missing. Among about 18,000 clones listed, approximately 84% were seen once. Healthy people donating bone marrow made up the donors. Concerning this clone: The antigen is undetermined.

Study-wide results and limits: Per published accounts, TCR beta sequences correctly predicted the HLA-A and HLA-B alleles of most subjects. Diagnosis of cytomegalovirus status made by the classifier reportedly showed high specificity and sensitivity.

The germline gives CDR1 SQVTM, CDR2 ANQGSEA. The V gene end was trimmed by 1 base and the J gene end by 6 bases; junction bases not matched to a gene: 3. This CDR3 contains 14 residues. The rearrangement joins TRBV29-1 to TRBJ2-1; the match to TRBD2 covers 10 bases. The clonotype comes from a human donor in good health. Sequencing used PBMCs. The CDR3 spells CSVEGTSGTNEQFF. The CDR3 DNA sequence: TGCAGCGTTGAAGGGACTAGCGGCACCAATGAGCAGTTCTTC.